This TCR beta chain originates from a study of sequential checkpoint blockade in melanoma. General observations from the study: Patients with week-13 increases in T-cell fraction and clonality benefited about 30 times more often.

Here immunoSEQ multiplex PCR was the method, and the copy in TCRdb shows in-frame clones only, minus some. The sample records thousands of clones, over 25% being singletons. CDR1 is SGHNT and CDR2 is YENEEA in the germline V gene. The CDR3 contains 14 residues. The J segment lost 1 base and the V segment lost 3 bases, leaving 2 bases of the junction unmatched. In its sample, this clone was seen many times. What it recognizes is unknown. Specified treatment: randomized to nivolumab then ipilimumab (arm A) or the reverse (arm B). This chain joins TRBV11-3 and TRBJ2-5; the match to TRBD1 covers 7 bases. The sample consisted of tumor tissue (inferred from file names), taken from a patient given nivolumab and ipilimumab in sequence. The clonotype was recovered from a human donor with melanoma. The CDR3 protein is CASSLGDSQETQYF. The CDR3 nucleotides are TGTGCCAGCAGCTTGGGGGACAGCCAAGAGACCCAGTACTTC.